These 27 T cell receptor beta chains came from one sample sequenced in a study of cytomegalovirus exposure and HLA in healthy donors listed by TCRdb under 2017. Libraries were made using the immunoSEQ multiplex PCR assay. For the multiplex PCR, a mixture combining 60 forward primers for TCR Vbeta segments and 13 reverse primers for TCR Jbeta segments was used. This immuneACCESS table, as held by TCRdb, lists in-frame sequences with V and J called but not all clones. Of the missing ones, under half trace to an unresolved V gene in checked studies; the others have no known cause. Recorded for this sample are around 150,000 clones; roughly 9.4% of them occurred a single time. The ten largest clones take up 1.8% of the sample. Sequencing was done on a sample of PBMCs. These receptor sequences come from a male donor in good health and CMV-seronegative.

This chain connects TRBV27 to TRBJ2-7, with D perhaps TRBD1 (5 bases). Germline lookup yields CDR1 MNHEY and CDR2 SMNVEV (reference sequence). This CDR3 spans 14 amino acids. V was pared by 2 bases and J by 3 bases, with 11 bases between. In DNA, the CDR3 is TGTGCCAGCAGTTTAGACAGTACGGGCTACGAGCAGTACTTC. This encodes CASSLDSTGYEQYF.

V usage is TRBV5-5 and J usage is TRBJ1-3; D is ambiguous. The germline gives CDR1 SGHKS, CDR2 YYEKEE (reference sequence). The ends were cut back, 0 bases at V and 0 bases at J, with 10 bases in the middle. The CDR3 contains 16 residues. DNA for the CDR3: TGTGCCAGCAGCTTGGGACGGGAGAGCTCTGGAAACACCATATATTTT. Translation gives CASSLGRESSGNTIYF.

This sequence joins TRBV5-4 and TRBJ1-2; 7 bases align to TRBD1. The CDR3 is 13 amino acids. The trim removed 3 bases at V and 4 bases at J, leaving 3 bases unmatched. Looked up from germline, CDR1 is SGHNT and CDR2 is YYREEE (reference sequence). The CDR3 bases are TGTGCCAGCAGCTGGGACAGAGCCTATGGCTACACCTTC. The encoded protein is CASSWDRAYGYTF.

The V and J genes are TRBV4-1 and TRBJ2-1; D possibly corresponds to TRBD2 (6 bases). V shed 4 bases and J shed 0 bases, with 13 bases lying between them. The CDR3 has 16 amino acids. Germline values: CDR1 MGHRA, CDR2 YSYEKL. The CDR3 region has the DNA TGCGCCAGCAGCCGCAGTGGGGGGAGCTCCTACAATGAGCAGTTCTTC. Its translation: CASSRSGGSSYNEQFF.

In its sample, this clone was seen a few times. The chain joins TRBV4-1 to TRBJ2-7; a weak D match, TRBD2 (5 bases). The CDR3 sequence is 14 residues long. V lost 2 bases and J lost 2, with 10 bases in between. Germline V gives CDR1 MGHRA, CDR2 YSYEKL. The CDR3 bases are TGCGCCAGCAGCCAATCGACGGGGACCTACGAGCAGTACTTC. This translates into CASSQSTGTYEQYF.

V is TRBV7-9 and J is TRBJ1-1; perhaps TRBD1 as D (5 bases). Trimming cost V 3 bases and J 4 bases, with 9 bases left between them. Germline CDR1 is SEHNR and CDR2 is FQNEAQ (reference sequence). The CDR3 is 13 amino acids. CDR3 DNA: TGTGCCAGCAGCTTGGCCCAGGGCACTGAAGCTTTCTTT. Protein sequence: CASSLAQGTEAFF.

This clone was seen a handful of times. The gene calls are TRBV28 and TRBJ1-4; 9 positions agree with TRBD1. V shed 4 bases and J 7 bases; nucleotides not matched to a gene: 10. In germline, CDR1 is MDHEN, CDR2 SYDVKM. The CDR3 covers 16 residues. CDR3: CASSSPTGTGSEKLFF. The CDR3 coding sequence is TGTGCCAGCAGTTCCCCAACCGGGACAGGGAGTGAAAAACTGTTTTTT. Based on the CDR3 plus reference TRBV28 and TRBJ1-4, the full variable domain is DVKVTQSSRYLVKRTGEKVFLECVQDMDHENMFWYRQDPGLGLRLIYFSYDVKMKEKGDIPEGYSVSREKKERFSLILESASTNQTSMYLCASSSPTGTGSEKLFFGSGTQLSVL.

This clone showed up just a few times. The V and J genes are TRBV19 and TRBJ2-6; tentative D call: TRBD1 (6 bases). The V and J ends lost 6 bases and 0 bases respectively, with 24 bases between them. Germline V gene sequence: CDR1 LNHDA, CDR2 SQIVND (reference sequence). This CDR3 contains 20 residues. This CDR3 reads CASSPRTVFLLGSGANVLTF. CDR3 DNA sequence: TGTGCCAGTAGCCCCCGGACAGTTTTCCTCTTAGGCTCTGGGGCCAACGTCCTGACTTTC. The variable domain in full, with the rest retrieved from reference TRBV19 and TRBJ2-6, is DGGITQSPKYLFRKEGQNVTLSCEQNLNHDAMYWYRQDPGQGLRLIYYSQIVNDFQKGDIAEGYSVSREKKESFPLTVTSAQKNPTAFYLCASSPRTVFLLGSGANVLTFGAGSRLTVL.

This chain links TRBV4-3 with TRBJ1-5; D is unresolved. From germline, CDR1 is LGHNA and CDR2 YSLEER. V lost 0 bases to trimming and J lost 0 bases, with 3 bases between them. The CDR3 has 14 amino acids. The CDR3 nucleotides read TGCGCCAGCAGCCAAGAAGCTAGCAATCAGCCCCAGCATTTT. As protein: CASSQEASNQPQHF.

The CDR3 spells CASSLAADWDQPQHF. The DNA for the CDR3 is TGTGCCAGCAGCTTGGCGGCGGACTGGGATCAGCCCCAGCATTTT. The chain carries TRBV5-6 and TRBJ1-5; no definite D call. The germline V gene has CDR1 SGHDT and CDR2 YYEEEE. This CDR3 contains 15 residues. V gave up 0 bases and J gave up 5 bases, with 12 bases separating them.

This clone was counted only a few times. The chain combines TRBV2 with TRBJ1-2; D remains unclear. This CDR3 contains 13 residues. The V end was cut by 8 bases, the J end by 5 bases, with 15 bases between. Germline V gene sequence: CDR1 SNHLY, CDR2 FYNNEI. Here the CDR3 reads CASPSGPLYGYTF. DNA for the CDR3: TGTGCCAGCCCTTCTGGGCCGCTATATGGCTACACCTTC. The variable domain in full, completed from reference TRBV2 and TRBJ1-2, reads EPEVTQTPSHQVTQMGQEVILRCVPISNHLYFYWYRQILGQKVEFLVSFYNNEISEKSEIFDDQFSVERPDGSNFTLKIRSTKLEDSAMYFCASPSGPLYGYTFGSGTRLTVV.

This clone came up a few times. This chain links TRBV28 with TRBJ2-7; 7 bases agree with TRBD2. J lost 0 bases, V lost 4 bases, and 3 bases had no gene match. The length of the CDR3 is 14 residues. Per germline, CDR1 MDHEN and CDR2 SYDVKM. The CDR3 protein is CASSSGGGSYEQYF. The CDR3 region has the DNA TGTGCCAGCAGTTCTGGCGGGGGCTCCTACGAGCAGTACTTC.

This clone was recorded a few times. The CDR3 loop is CASGGFWSYEQYF. CDR3 coding DNA: TGTGCCAGCGGAGGTTTCTGGTCCTACGAGCAGTACTTC. V is TRBV7-9 and J is TRBJ2-5; the D gene is possibly TRBD2 (5 bases). The end of the DNA is better explained by TRBJ2-7, so the J call may be wrong. Germline CDR1 and CDR2: SEHNR and FQNEAQ (reference sequence). This CDR3 has 13 residues.

The chain carries TRBV19 and TRBJ2-7; unclear D gene. In germline, CDR1 is LNHDA, CDR2 SQIVND (reference sequence). CDR3 length: 14 residues. V dropped 7 bases and J dropped 0 bases, with 13 bases sitting between them. The CDR3 region is CASTLSRSSYEQYF. CDR3 bases: TGTGCCAGTACCCTGTCGAGGAGCTCCTACGAGCAGTACTTC.

The table lists this clone with a few counts. This chain joins TRBV6-5 and TRBJ1-5; possibly TRBD1 for D (6 bases). CDR3 length: 13 amino acids. CDR1 and CDR2 from the germline V gene are MNHEY and SVGAGI. Trimming removed 2 bases from V and 6 bases from J, with 8 bases in between. Here the CDR3 DNA reads TGTGCCAGCAGTTACAGGGGGGGTCAGCCCCAGCATTTT. It specifies CASSYRGGQPQHF.

V and J are TRBV7-6 and TRBJ2-3; perhaps TRBD2 as D (6 bases). The germline V gene encodes CDR1 SGHVS and CDR2 FNYEAQ. The CDR3 loop spans 14 amino acids. V was pared by 8 bases and J by 2 bases, with 14 bases between. In DNA form, the CDR3 reads TGTGCCAGCGTGGGGGGTTGGAACACAGATACGCAGTATTTT. Protein sequence: CASVGGWNTDTQYF.

The genes are TRBV6-6 and TRBJ2-1; no clear D. Germline V gene lookup returns CDR1 MNHNY and CDR2 SVGAGI (reference sequence). The CDR3 sequence is 14 residues long. Trimming took off 0 bases at V and 4 bases at J, with 7 bases between the two ends. The CDR3 here is CASSYSRQYNEQFF. The CDR3 nucleotides read TGTGCCAGCAGTTACTCGCGACAATACAATGAGCAGTTCTTC.

This clone came up a few times. J is TRBJ1-5 and V is TRBV6-1; weak D call: TRBD1 (5 bases). Trimming pared 2 bases from V and 5 bases from J, leaving 16 bases between. The CDR3 has 16 amino acids. Germline values: CDR1 MNHNS, CDR2 SASEGT. The CDR3 DNA follows: TGTGCCAGCAGTGAACGGGGCGGAGGAGGGGATCAGCCCCAGCATTTT. It yields the protein CASSERGGGGDQPQHF.

The rearrangement uses TRBV5-8 and TRBJ2-7; 7 nucleotides agree with TRBD2. The CDR3 has 14 amino acids. Germline-derived CDR1 and CDR2 are SGHTS and YDEGEE. The trim removed 4 bases at V and 3 bases at J, leaving 7 bases unmatched. In DNA form, the CDR3 reads TGTGCCAGCAGCACCGTGGGGGGGGGCTACGAGCAGTACTTC. It translates to CASSTVGGGYEQYF.

The chain recombines TRBV18 with TRBJ2-7; D is possibly TRBD1 (6 bases). Germline assignment: CDR1 KGHSH and CDR2 LQKENI. V was clipped by 10 bases and J by 4 bases, with 17 bases between them. This CDR3 is built from 13 residues. The CDR3 region is CATNLARGYEQYF. The CDR3, as DNA: TGTGCCACCAACCTGGCGAGGGGGTACGAGCAGTACTTC.

A word on this clone: The junction differs from germline at one of its ends, possibly a read error. The rearrangement joins TRBV2 to TRBJ2-3; perhaps TRBD1 as D (6 bases). The CDR3 has 12 residues. CDR1 is SNHLY, CDR2 FYNNEI, per germline. In DNA form, the CDR3 reads TGTGCCGGCAGACAGGATCAGAATACGCAGTATTTT. Translation: CAGRQDQNTQYF.

V is TRBV7-9 and J is TRBJ1-2; no definite D call. This CDR3 region has 13 residues. Germline V gene sequence: CDR1 SEHNR, CDR2 FQNEAQ (reference sequence). Trimming took 5 bases from V and 6 from J, leaving 13 bases between them. The CDR3 is CASSPPAADGYTF. The CDR3 DNA reads TGTGCCAGCAGCCCCCCGGCGGCGGATGGCTACACCTTC.

The chain recombines TRBV27 with TRBJ2-1; 9 bases map to TRBD2. Germline V gene lookup returns CDR1 MNHEY and CDR2 SMNVEV (reference sequence). V shed 6 bases, J shed 6 bases, and the junction held 6 bases outside the gene matches. The CDR3 is 14 residues long. CDR3 bases: TGTGCCAGCAGCTCCGGGACTAGCAGCAATGAGCAGTTCTTC. Residues: CASSSGTSSNEQFF.

The rearrangement joins TRBV28 to TRBJ1-3; perhaps TRBD1 as D (5 bases). Deletions cut 7 bases from V and 2 bases from J, with 12 bases between. The CDR3 is 14 residues long. Germline CDR1 is MDHEN and CDR2 is SYDVKM. The CDR3 here is CASTGRGPGNTIYF. The DNA for the CDR3 is TGTGCCAGCACAGGGAGGGGTCCTGGAAACACCATATATTTT.

CDR3 in amino acids: CASSLTEPGDTDTQYF. CDR3 bases: TGTGCCAGCAGCTTAACCGAGCCGGGGGACACAGATACGCAGTATTTT. V usage is TRBV7-3 and J usage is TRBJ2-3; D might be TRBD2 (6 bases). Germline V CDR1 and CDR2: SGHTA, FQGTGA. Trimming took off 0 bases at V and 2 bases at J, with 12 bases between the two ends. The CDR3 totals 16 residues.

The chain employs TRBV7-9 and TRBJ1-2; tentative D call: TRBD1 (5 bases). Deletions cut 7 bases from V and 1 base from J, with 10 bases between. Germline V gene data show CDR1 as SEHNR and CDR2 as FQNEAQ (reference sequence). The CDR3 loop spans 13 amino acids. The CDR3 region has the DNA TGTGCCAGCACCCCGACAGTTAACTATGGCTACACCTTC. Translated, it gives CASTPTVNYGYTF.

In this sample, this clone turned up a few times. The gene calls are TRBV7-2 and TRBJ1-1; D possibly corresponds to TRBD1 (5 bases). The ends were cut back, 0 bases at V and 4 bases at J, with 15 bases in the middle. CDR3 length: 16 amino acids. CDR1 is SGHTA, CDR2 FQGNSA, per germline. The CDR3 protein is CASSLAPRGSTTEAFF. Written as DNA, the CDR3 is TGTGCCAGCAGCTTAGCCCCTAGGGGTTCGACCACTGAAGCTTTCTTT.